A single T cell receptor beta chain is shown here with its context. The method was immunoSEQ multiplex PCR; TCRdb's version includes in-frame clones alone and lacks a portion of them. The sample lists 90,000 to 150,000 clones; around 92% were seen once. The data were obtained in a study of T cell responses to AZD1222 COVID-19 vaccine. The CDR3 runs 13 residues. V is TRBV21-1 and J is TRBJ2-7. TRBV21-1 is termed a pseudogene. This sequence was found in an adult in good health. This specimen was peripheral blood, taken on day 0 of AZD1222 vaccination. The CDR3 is CATNRGDSYEQYF. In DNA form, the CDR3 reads TGTGCCACCAACCGTGGGGACTCCTACGAGCAGTACTTC.